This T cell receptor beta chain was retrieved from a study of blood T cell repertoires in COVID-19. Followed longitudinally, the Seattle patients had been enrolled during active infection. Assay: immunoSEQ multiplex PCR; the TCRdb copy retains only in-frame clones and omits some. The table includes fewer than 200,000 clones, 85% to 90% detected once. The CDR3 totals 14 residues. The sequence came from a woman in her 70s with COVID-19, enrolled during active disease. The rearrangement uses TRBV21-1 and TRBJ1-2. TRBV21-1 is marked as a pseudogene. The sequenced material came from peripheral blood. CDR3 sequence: CASSIRSPYYGYTF. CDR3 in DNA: TGTGCCAGCAGCATACGGTCACCATACTATGGCTACACCTTC.